These T cell receptor beta chains were read from a single sample in a study of blood T cell repertoires in COVID-19. Repertoires were generated with immunoSEQ multiplex PCR, while TCRdb's copy carries only in-frame clones and drops some. The sample lists about 200,000 clones, around 83% seen once, with less than 6% in the top ten. Sequenced material: peripheral blood. Every receptor here comes from a woman in her seventies with COVID-19, enrolled during active disease. Both conserved end residues are trimmed from each CDR3. Fields, in order: V gene, J gene, CDR3 protein.

V gene: TRBV7-2; J gene: TRBJ2-1; CDR3 protein: ASSFSGSSYNEQF
V gene: TRBV20-1; J gene: TRBJ1-1; CDR3 protein: SASSVTEAF
V gene: TRBV28; J gene: TRBJ2-3; CDR3 protein: ASSLPGLAGTHYTQY
V gene: TRBV29-1; J gene: TRBJ1-2; CDR3 protein: SAGGGSYGYT
V gene: TRBV7-8; J gene: TRBJ1-2; CDR3 protein: ASSSSRDSYGYT
V gene: TRBV2; J gene: TRBJ1-2; CDR3 protein: ASSGLRDGYT
V gene: TRBV19; J gene: TRBJ2-1; CDR3 protein: ASSIGRRGGSYNEQF
V gene: TRBV30; J gene: TRBJ1-5; CDR3 protein: AWAGGPYSNQPQH
V gene: TRBV7-9; J gene: TRBJ2-6; CDR3 protein: ASSKRQLSSGANVLT
V gene: TRBV28; J gene: TRBJ2-1; CDR3 protein: ASSLWVRGNAYNEQF
V gene: TRBV29-1; J gene: TRBJ1-2; CDR3 protein: SVETATGVGYT
V gene: TRBV15; J gene: TRBJ1-1; CDR3 protein: ATSRFPLTGTGNTEAF
V gene: TRBV9; J gene: TRBJ2-1; CDR3 protein: ASSVGLEWNNEQF
V gene: TRBV25-1; J gene: TRBJ1-2; CDR3 protein: ASSDSAQVYGYT
V gene: TRBV2; J gene: TRBJ2-1; CDR3 protein: ASSQLRGPPNEQF
V gene: TRBV18; J gene: TRBJ2-7; CDR3 protein: ASSPQLAFLGEQY
V gene: TRBV14; J gene: TRBJ1-6; CDR3 protein: ASSLAPTGYNSPLH
V gene: TRBV11-3; J gene: TRBJ1-1; CDR3 protein: ASSADRVSTEAF
V gene: TRBV29-1; J gene: TRBJ2-7; CDR3 protein: SVVRDSYEQY
V gene: TRBV7-9; J gene: TRBJ1-3; CDR3 protein: ASSPQGLARNTIY
V gene: TRBV7-2; J gene: TRBJ2-7; CDR3 protein: ASSLRLAGGPGEQY
V gene: TRBV28; J gene: TRBJ1-3; CDR3 protein: ASNRRQVSGNTIY
V gene: TRBV6-4; J gene: TRBJ2-1; CDR3 protein: ASTLTSGRSRFYNEQF
V gene: TRBV6-5; J gene: TRBJ1-2; CDR3 protein: ASRRTGGHYGYT
V gene: TRBV7-9; J gene: TRBJ1-6; CDR3 protein: ASSLAGGSSNSPLH
V gene: TRBV15; J gene: TRBJ2-7; CDR3 protein: ATSRDDRADEQY
V gene: TRBV28; J gene: TRBJ1-5; CDR3 protein: ASSFPRGQGRGNQPQH
V gene: TRBV6-5; J gene: TRBJ2-7; CDR3 protein: ASSYWRGGSYEQY
V gene: TRBV2; J gene: TRBJ1-4; CDR3 protein: ASSLDRVATNEKLF
V gene: TRBV7-9; J gene: TRBJ1-5; CDR3 protein: ASSLGGGQGSNSNQPQH
V gene: TRBV6-5; J gene: TRBJ2-3; CDR3 protein: ASSYEWTSTDTQY
V gene: TRBV5-5; J gene: TRBJ1-1; CDR3 protein: ASSPGTGRFAEAF